This T cell receptor (beta chain) was retrieved from a study of CD4+ T cells in melanoma. Broader study findings: Diverse differentiation states were reported for melanoma neoantigen-specific CD4+ T cells. A reported correlation linked neoantigen-specific CD4+ T cells to CD8+, macrophage and B cell function.

Sequencing used immunoSEQ multiplex PCR; TCRdb keeps in-frame clones, though not all of them. The profile covers some 21,000 clones, with roughly four fifths appearing a single time and approximately 4% taken by the ten largest. By share of the sample, this clone is medium-sized (0.01 to 0.1%). Its antigen is unidentified. The origin of this receptor is a human donor with melanoma. The sample consisted of cells from a culture (not recorded whether cultured in vitro).

The CDR3 sequence: CASRLAGSTQYF. Here the CDR3 DNA reads TGTGCCAGCCGACTAGCGGGGTCTACGCAGTATTTT. This chain joins TRBV6-6 and TRBJ2-3; 11 nucleotides agree with TRBD2. CDR1 MNHNY and CDR2 SVGAGI come from the germline V gene (reference sequence). The CDR3 loop spans 12 amino acids. The ends lost 8 bases at V and 8 bases at J; junction bases unmatched: 3.